Sequencing of this T cell receptor (beta chain) was carried out in a study of blood T cell repertoires in COVID-19. Assay: immunoSEQ multiplex PCR; the TCRdb copy retains only in-frame clones and omits some. Here the sample spans some 370,000 clones, around 89% being singletons. Sequenced material: peripheral blood. This receptor was identified in a man aged 35 to 55 with acute or convalescent COVID-19.

CDR3 amino acids: CATSTQGNTEAFF. The CDR3 coding sequence is TGTGCCACCAGCACACAGGGTAACACTGAAGCTTTCTTT. The rearrangement uses TRBV15 and TRBJ1-1; weak D call: TRBD1 (6 bases). Germline values: CDR1 LNHNV, CDR2 YYDKDF (reference sequence). The CDR3 length is 13 residues. Trimming took off 4 bases at V and 2 bases at J, with 8 bases between the two ends.